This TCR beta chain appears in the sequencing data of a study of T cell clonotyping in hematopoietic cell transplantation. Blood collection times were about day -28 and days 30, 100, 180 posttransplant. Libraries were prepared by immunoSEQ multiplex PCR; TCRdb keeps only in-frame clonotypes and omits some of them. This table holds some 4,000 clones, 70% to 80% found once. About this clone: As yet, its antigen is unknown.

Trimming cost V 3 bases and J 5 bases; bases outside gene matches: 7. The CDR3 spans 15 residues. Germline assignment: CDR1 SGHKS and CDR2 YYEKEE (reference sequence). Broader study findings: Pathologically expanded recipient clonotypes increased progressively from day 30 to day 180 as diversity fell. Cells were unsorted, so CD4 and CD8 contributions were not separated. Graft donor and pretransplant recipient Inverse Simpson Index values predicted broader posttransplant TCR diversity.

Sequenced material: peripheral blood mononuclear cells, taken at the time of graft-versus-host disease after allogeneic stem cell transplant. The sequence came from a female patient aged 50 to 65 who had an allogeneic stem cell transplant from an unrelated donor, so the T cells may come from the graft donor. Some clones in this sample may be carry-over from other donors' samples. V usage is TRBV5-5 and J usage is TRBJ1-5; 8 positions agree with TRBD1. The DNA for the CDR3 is TGTGCCAGCAGCTCCGCCACAGGGGGATATCAGCCCCAGCATTTT. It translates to CASSSATGGYQPQHF.